This T cell receptor (beta chain) emerged from a study of T cells in localized non-small cell lung cancer. Broader study findings: Owing to sequencing of a solitary tumor region, heterogeneity cannot be discounted. Among the top 100 tumor clones, a median approximately 62 appeared in adjacent lung.

Germline CDR1 and CDR2: LNHDA and SQIVND (reference sequence). V lost 8 bases to trimming and J lost 0 bases, with 13 bases between them. CDR3 size: 14 residues. TCRdb's table, derived via immunoSEQ multiplex PCR, lists solely in-frame clones and lacks some. The sample lists around 50,000 clones; roughly 89% were seen once. On this clone: Antigen specificity is unknown.

The TCR comes from a woman between 40 and 69 years old with stage I lung adenocarcinoma. Sample: peripheral blood, taken before any cancer treatment. The chain couples TRBV19 to TRBJ1-2; D is ambiguous. CDR3 sequence: CASRDGRANYGYTF. CDR3 bases: TGTGCCAGTCGAGACGGAAGAGCTAACTATGGCTACACCTTC.